One and the same sample provided the 20 T cell receptor beta chains below, sequenced in a study of T cells in Graves' hyperthyroidism and ophthalmopathy. RNA transcripts gave rise to amplified TCR beta CDR3 regions. The HTBI primer set served for first-round RT-PCR of the TCR CDR3. TCRdb called the multiplex PCR reads again in MiXCR, with one record for every CDR3 protein. The sample carries more than 550,000 distinct CDR3 sequences, approximately 18% recorded once. The sample was blood. All receptors come from a woman aged 45-65 years with Graves' hyperthyroidism that later progressed to Graves' ophthalmopathy.

This CDR3 is CASSIYGFDQPQHF. For the CDR3, the DNA is TGTGCCAGTAGTATTTACGGGTTCGATCAGCCCCAGCATTTT. The rearrangement links TRBV19 to TRBJ1-5, with D uncertain. Trimming removed 3 bases at V and 5 bases at J, with 11 bases between. CDR1 and CDR2 (germline): LNHDA, SQIVND (reference sequence). This CDR3 is 14 amino acids long. Full variable domain (missing parts from reference TRBV19 and TRBJ1-5): DGGITQSPKYLFRKEGQNVTLSCEQNLNHDAMYWYRQDPGQGLRLIYYSQIVNDFQKGDIAEGYSVSREKKESFPLTVTSAQKNPTAFYLCASSIYGFDQPQHFGDGTRLSIL.

The rearrangement uses TRBV19 and TRBJ2-1; possible D gene TRBD1, 6 bases. Germline CDR1 and CDR2: LNHDA and SQIVND (reference sequence). Trimming shortened V by 7 bases and J by 0 bases, and 16 bases separated the two germline ends. This CDR3 is built from 16 residues. The CDR3 region has the DNA TGTGCCAGTACCACCAGGGGTAGGGGCTCCTACAATGAGCAGTTCTTC. It codes for CASTTRGRGSYNEQFF. Filled out from reference TRBV19 and TRBJ2-1, the complete variable domain reads DGGITQSPKYLFRKEGQNVTLSCEQNLNHDAMYWYRQDPGQGLRLIYYSQIVNDFQKGDIAEGYSVSREKKESFPLTVTSAQKNPTAFYLCASTTRGRGSYNEQFFGPGTRLTVL.

The chain has TRBV7-9 and TRBJ1-1, with 8 bases lining up with TRBD1. The CDR3 is 14 residues long. With V trimmed by 4 bases and J by 6 bases, 7 bases remained unmatched. Germline loops: CDR1 SEHNR, CDR2 FQNEAQ (reference sequence). The CDR3 region has the DNA TGTGCCAGCAGCTCTACAGGGGGACTGGCTGAAGCTTTCTTT. It translates to CASSSTGGLAEAFF.

The chain couples TRBV6-1 to TRBJ1-2, with TRBD1 as a possible D gene (5 bases). V lost 5 bases and J 5 bases, leaving 18 bases between the germline ends. Per the germline V gene, CDR1 is MNHNS and CDR2 is SASEGT. CDR3 size: 15 residues. The CDR3 DNA follows: TGTGCCAGCAGTTCGCCACCGACAGTTCTATATGGCTACACCTTC. As protein: CASSSPPTVLYGYTF.

This clonotype was counted ten times or more. The V gene is TRBV11-2, the J gene TRBJ1-6; a weak D match, TRBD1 (5 bases). V gave up 6 bases and J gave up 7 bases, with 13 bases separating them. Per the germline V gene, CDR1 is SGHAT and CDR2 is FQNNGV. The CDR3 length is 14 residues. In DNA, the CDR3 is TGTGCCAGCAGTCTGACAGCGCGAAATTCACCCCTCCACTTT. As protein: CASSLTARNSPLHF.

This clonotype has only a few counts. The chain joins TRBV9 to TRBJ1-1; the D is unclear. This CDR3 region has 13 residues. V gave up 2 bases and J gave up 1 base, with 6 bases separating them. Germline V gives CDR1 SGDLS, CDR2 YYNGEE. The CDR3 loop reads CASSVMGNTEAFF. The CDR3 DNA sequence: TGTGCCAGCAGCGTGATGGGGAACACTGAAGCTTTCTTT. Looking up the rest from reference TRBV9 and TRBJ1-1 gives the full variable domain: DSGVTQTPKHLITATGQRVTLRCSPRSGDLSVYWYQQSLDQGLQFLIQYYNGEERAKGNILERFSAQQFPDLHSELNLSSLELGDSALYFCASSVMGNTEAFFGQGTRLTVV.

This clonotype was seen ten or more times. V and J are TRBV30 and TRBJ2-1; 9 bases map to TRBD2. The V gene's germline CDR1 is GTSNPN and CDR2 SVGIG (reference sequence). CDR3 length: 14 amino acids. Germline trimming cut 4 bases from V and 0 bases from J; bases unmatched to any gene: 1. The CDR3 region is CAWTSGDSYNEQFF. CDR3 DNA: TGTGCCTGGACTAGCGGGGACTCCTACAATGAGCAGTTCTTC.

For this clonotype: This may arise from a read error, as a much more abundant clone is one base away. V is TRBV11-2 and J is TRBJ1-1; the match to TRBD1 covers 7 bases. V gave up 2 bases and J gave up 6 bases; unmatched junction bases: 9. The CDR3 loop spans 15 amino acids. Germline loops: CDR1 SGHAT, CDR2 FQNNGV. CDR3 in DNA: TGTGCCAGCAGCTTACAACAGGGGCGAAGGGCTGAAGCTTTCTTT. This sequence encodes CASSLQQGRRAEAFF.

There are many counts of this clonotype. The chain uses TRBV6-5 and TRBJ2-7, with D tentatively TRBD1 (6 bases). Germline V lookup: CDR1 MNHEY, CDR2 SVGAGI. V was trimmed by 0 bases and J by 2 bases, leaving 11 bases between them. The CDR3 consists of 15 residues. CDR3 nucleotide sequence: TGTGCCAGCAGTTACTCGGGCGGACAGACCTACGAGCAGTACTTC. It codes for CASSYSGGQTYEQYF.

This clonotype turned up a few times. V is TRBV7-9 and J is TRBJ1-3, with D possibly being TRBD1 (5 bases). Between the trimmed V and J ends, which lost 5 bases and 0 bases, there was a span of 20 bases. Germline-derived CDR1 and CDR2 are SEHNR and FQNEAQ (reference sequence). This CDR3 has 18 amino acids. Written as DNA, the CDR3 is TGTGCCAGCAGCATCAACCTAGTGGAGGGACGCTCTGGAAACACCATATATTTT. Its protein product is CASSINLVEGRSGNTIYF.

The rearrangement joins TRBV27 to TRBJ1-1, with D perhaps matching TRBD1 (6 bases). Trimming stripped 2 bases from V and 6 bases from J, with 10 bases between. The germline V gene encodes CDR1 MNHEY and CDR2 SMNVEV (reference sequence). This CDR3 contains 13 residues. This chain's CDR3 is CASSLRGEAEAFF. The CDR3 bases are TGTGCCAGCAGTTTAAGGGGGGAGGCTGAAGCTTTCTTT.

The chain has TRBV27 and TRBJ1-5, with 7 bases that match TRBD1. The length of the CDR3 is 14 residues. V was clipped by 5 bases and J by 7 bases; unmatched bases: 8. Germline V gene sequence: CDR1 MNHEY, CDR2 SMNVEV (reference sequence). The CDR3 region is CASSPTGAGQPQHF. CDR3 sequence (DNA): TGTGCCAGCAGTCCTACAGGGGCCGGGCAGCCCCAGCATTTT.

The chain carries TRBV27 and TRBJ2-7, with D possibly TRBD2 on 5 matching bases. The germline V and J ends were trimmed by 7 bases and 3 bases, with 13 bases remaining between them. Looked up from germline, CDR1 is MNHEY and CDR2 is SMNVEV (reference sequence). The CDR3 is made up of 13 amino acids. The CDR3 coding sequence is TGTGCCAGCAAGGACTCCCTGGACTACGAGCAGTACTTC. It encodes CASKDSLDYEQYF.

The table lists this clonotype with many counts. The chain uses TRBV18 and TRBJ2-5; possibly TRBD2 for D (5 bases). CDR3 size: 14 residues. CDR1 and CDR2 from the germline V gene are KGHSH and LQKENI. The V end was cut by 3 bases, the J end by 3 bases, with 11 bases between. The CDR3 DNA reads TGTGCCAGCTCACCCGGGATTTATAAAGAGACCCAGTACTTC. This gives the protein CASSPGIYKETQYF.

The table lists this clonotype with many counts. This rearrangement joins TRBV9 to TRBJ2-1; TRBD2 aligns across 10 bases. The V and J ends lost 0 bases and 3 bases, in that order; junction bases with no gene match: 3. CDR3 length: 16 amino acids. Germline CDR1 SGDLS, CDR2 YYNGEE. CDR3 nucleotide sequence: TGTGCCAGCAGCGTAGGGCTAGCGGGAGACTACAATGAGCAGTTCTTC. The encoded protein is CASSVGLAGDYNEQFF.

The rearrangement uses TRBV6-1 and TRBJ1-2; tentatively, D is TRBD1 (5 bases). Trimming pared 8 bases from V and 6 bases from J, leaving 16 bases between. The CDR3 is 13 amino acids. From germline, CDR1 is MNHNS and CDR2 SASEGT. The chain's CDR3 is CASGTGGADGYTF. In nucleotides, the CDR3 is TGTGCCAGCGGAACGGGGGGAGCGGATGGCTACACCTTC.

CDR3 in amino acids: CSARMYGTYNEQFF. The DNA for the CDR3 is TGCAGTGCTAGAATGTACGGAACCTACAATGAGCAGTTCTTC. This chain links TRBV20-1 with TRBJ2-1, with D hard to call. The CDR3 is made up of 14 amino acids. Germline V lookup: CDR1 DFQATT, CDR2 SNEGSKA (reference sequence). Deletions cut 2 bases from V and 2 bases from J, with 10 bases between.

The chain joins TRBV4-2 to TRBJ1-4, with D uncertain. The CDR3 has 15 residues. Germline loops: CDR1 LGHNA, CDR2 YNFKEQ. The ends were cut back, 1 base at V and 6 bases at J, with 12 bases in the middle. The CDR3 region has the DNA TGTGCCAGCAGCCAAGTCAGGCTCGAAGATGAAAAACTGTTTTTT. It is translated as CASSQVRLEDEKLFF.

The chain combines TRBV6-1 with TRBJ1-1, with 9 bases aligning to TRBD1. The CDR3 spans 11 residues. Germline assignment: CDR1 MNHNS and CDR2 SASEGT. The V segment lost 7 bases and the J segment 12 bases; nucleotides outside the gene matches: 6. CDR3: CASNTGGTTFF. The DNA of the CDR3 is TGTGCCAGCAACACAGGGGGCACGACTTTCTTT.

The rearrangement uses TRBV3-1 and TRBJ1-6; TRBD1 matches 7 bases. V dropped 4 bases and J dropped 5; count of bases not matched to a gene: 8. This CDR3 is built from 16 residues. Looked up from germline, CDR1 is LGHDT and CDR2 is YNNKEL (reference sequence). The DNA for the CDR3 is TGTGCCAGCAGCCCAGACAGGGTAATAGATAATTCACCCCTCCACTTT. As protein: CASSPDRVIDNSPLHF.